The clone carrying this TCR beta chain has a count of ten or more. The antigen is not known. As the template, RNA transcripts were used to amplify TCR beta CDR3 regions. RT-PCR in the first round used HTBI primers; a second-round multiplex PCR followed. TCRdb re-derived calls from the multiplex PCR reads in MiXCR, one entry per CDR3 protein. The sample lists 150,000 to 200,000 distinct CDR3 sequences; 30% to 45% were seen once. There are 13 residues in the CDR3. V dropped 7 bases and J dropped 2 bases, with 14 bases sitting between them. The V gene's germline CDR1 is GTSNPN and CDR2 SVGIG (reference sequence). Diagnosis relied on clinical symptoms, serum thyroxine, TRAb, thyroid ultrasound and orbital computed tomography. This sample stems from a study of Graves' ophthalmopathy and Graves' hyperthyroidism. The study's findings and limits: As the model predicted ophthalmopathy progression, it achieved a sensitivity of approximately 65% and a specificity of approximately 72%.

Source material: peripheral blood. This chain connects TRBV30 to TRBJ1-1, with no clear D. The source of this sequence is a woman in her 40s with Graves' ophthalmopathy. CDR3: CASASGLNTEAFF. CDR3 nucleotides: TGTGCCTCCGCGTCAGGACTCAACACTGAAGCTTTCTTT.